This T cell receptor beta chain was found in a study of molecular identifiers for immune sequencing clone quantification. Study-level findings and limits: Over 99% of CMV-specific effector molecules, but under 1% of naive ones, were in clones above 20 copies. Sizes of clones that are highly expanded could be underestimated (if identical TCR molecules share a barcode).

Generation of bulk TCR libraries relied on previously described methods and listed TCR primers. TCRdb re-analysed the PCR reads in MiXCR, keeping a single row per CDR3 protein. The repertoire has more than 550,000 distinct CDR3 sequences, about 25% of them found once; the top ten carry 0.78%. Germline lookup yields CDR1 MDHEN and CDR2 SYDVKM. CDR3 length: 14 residues. Trimming pared 6 bases from V and 7 bases from J, leaving 19 bases between. As for this clonotype: Its target is not known. A much larger clonotype is one base distant, so this may be a read error.

The authors gated naive CD8 T cells as CD8+CD4-CCR7+CD45RA+ for sorting. Source material: naive CD8+ T cells from blood, with Jurkat cell RNA spiked in. The subset denotes: FACS-sorted CD8+CD4-CCR7+CD45RA+ naive T cells. The chain is built from TRBV28 and TRBJ2-7; D possibly uses TRBD1 or TRBD2 (5 bases each). The sequence was obtained from a human donor in good health. Some libraries in this study had Jurkat cell RNA spiked in. The CDR3: CASRPGRIYMEQYF. CDR3 DNA: TGTGCCAGCAGACCGGGACGGATCTACATGGAGCAGTACTTC.